The next 20 T cell receptor beta chains were all read from a single sample in a study of OX40 agonist ivuxolimab in advanced cancers. The repertoire was sequenced with immunoSEQ multiplex PCR; TCRdb's copy has only in-frame clones and lacks some. The table has 25,000 to 35,000 clones, about four fifths seen once. Sequencing used CD4+ or CD8+ T cells sorted from blood, obtained in a trial of the OX40 agonist ivuxolimab. The receptor set was obtained from an adult with an advanced solid tumor such as melanoma, head and neck, liver or kidney cancer.

The rearrangement links TRBV6-1 to TRBJ2-1; D gene ambiguous. Germline V gene sequence: CDR1 MNHNS, CDR2 SASEGT. Trimming removed 10 bases from V and 5 bases from J, with 15 bases in between. The CDR3 sequence is 13 residues long. DNA of the CDR3: TGTGCCACCATTCGCAACTCTCACAATGAGCAGTTCTTC. It is translated as CATIRNSHNEQFF.

The rearrangement links TRBV28 to TRBJ1-1; D gene unclear. Trimming took off 3 bases at V and 5 bases at J, with 10 bases between the two ends. The CDR3 runs 13 residues. Germline assignment: CDR1 MDHEN and CDR2 SYDVKM. CDR3 sequence reads: CASSFNLETEAFF. CDR3 nucleotides: TGTGCCAGCAGTTTTAACTTGGAAACTGAAGCTTTCTTT.

The chain uses TRBV30 and TRBJ1-1, with 8 bases matching TRBD1. The germline CDR1 and CDR2 sequences are GTSNPN and SVGIG (reference sequence). Trimming at V came to 1 base and at J to 6 bases, leaving 10 bases not matched to a gene. The CDR3 has 15 residues. As DNA, the CDR3 is TGTGCCTGGAGTGCGTTACAGGGGGAGGTGGCTGAAGCTTTCTTT. Translated, it gives CAWSALQGEVAEAFF.

The gene calls are TRBV27 and TRBJ1-3; the match to TRBD1 covers 8 bases. V shed 5 bases and J 0 bases; nucleotides not matched to a gene: 9. This CDR3 spans 17 amino acids. From germline, CDR1 is MNHEY and CDR2 SMNVEV (reference sequence). The CDR3 sequence is CASSPGTGISSGNTIYF. CDR3 in DNA: TGTGCCAGCAGTCCAGGGACAGGCATCTCCTCTGGAAACACCATATATTTT.

On this clone: Sequence at one end of the junction differs from germline and may be a read error. The J gene is TRBJ2-7, the V gene TRBV11-2, with TRBD2 identical over 7 bases. The CDR3 covers 13 residues. Looked up from germline, CDR1 is SGHAT and CDR2 is FQNNGV. Here the CDR3 DNA reads TGTGCCAGCGGCTTGGGGGGGGACTACGAGCAGTACTTC. Its translation: CASGLGGDYEQYF.

The chain links TRBV28 to TRBJ1-3, with TRBD1 as a possible D gene (6 bases). The CDR3 extends over 16 amino acids. V was pared by 5 bases and J by 3 bases, with 17 bases between. CDR1 and CDR2 from the germline V gene are MDHEN and SYDVKM. The CDR3 bases are TGTGCCAGCAGTCTCCATCCAGGGGCCAGTGGAAACACCATATATTTT. It yields the protein CASSLHPGASGNTIYF.

The chain carries TRBV13 and TRBJ1-2; 9 nucleotides line up with TRBD1. The CDR3 extends over 12 amino acids. The V gene end was trimmed by 5 bases and the J gene end by 8 bases; junction bases not matched to a gene: 3. The V gene's germline CDR1 is PRHDT and CDR2 FYEKMQ (reference sequence). The CDR3 nucleotides read TGTGCCAGCAGCATGGACAGGGGCGGCTACACCTTC. It codes for CASSMDRGGYTF.

V gene TRBV4-1 combines with J gene TRBJ1-5; D unclear. The CDR3 runs 12 residues. The germline V and J ends were trimmed by 3 bases and 7 bases, with 7 bases remaining between them. The germline CDR1 and CDR2 sequences are MGHRA and YSYEKL. The CDR3 spells CASSQGTQPQHF. The CDR3 DNA reads as TGCGCCAGCAGCCAGGGCACGCAGCCCCAGCATTTT.

The chain couples TRBV13 to TRBJ1-1; 9 bases agree with TRBD1. This CDR3 comprises 13 residues. Unmatched junction bases numbered 5, after V lost 5 bases and J lost 7 bases. In germline, CDR1 is PRHDT, CDR2 FYEKMQ (reference sequence). CDR3 region: CASSPGTGSEAFF. The CDR3 nucleotides read TGTGCCAGCAGCCCAGGGACAGGGAGTGAAGCTTTCTTT.

The rearrangement joins TRBV27 to TRBJ2-4; 11 nucleotides line up with TRBD1. Germline assignment: CDR1 MNHEY and CDR2 SMNVEV (reference sequence). The V and J ends lost 5 bases and 8 bases, in that order; junction bases with no gene match: 11. The CDR3 totals 16 residues. In DNA, the CDR3 is TGTGCCAGCAGTATAGGACAGGGGGCGGGAAATGACATTCAGTACTTC. Its protein is CASSIGQGAGNDIQYF.

This clone was observed once. This chain's CDR3 is CASSLDSLLHTDTQYF. The CDR3 DNA is TGTGCCAGCAGCTTGGATAGCTTGCTCCACACAGATACGCAGTATTTT. This chain uses TRBV5-6 with TRBJ2-3, with no clear D. The CDR3 is made up of 16 amino acids. Trimming shortened V by 0 bases and J by 2 bases, and 13 bases separated the two germline ends. The germline gives CDR1 SGHDT, CDR2 YYEEEE.

The chain couples TRBV27 to TRBJ2-7, with a possible D match to TRBD2 (6 bases). This CDR3 has 13 residues. Germline V CDR1 and CDR2: MNHEY, SMNVEV (reference sequence). V lost 5 bases to trimming and J lost 6 bases, with 14 bases between them. In DNA form, the CDR3 reads TGTGCCAGCAGTGGCGGGGTTCGGGGCGAGCAGTACTTC. This translates into CASSGGVRGEQYF.

The gene calls are TRBV27 and TRBJ1-5; D is ambiguous. This CDR3 comprises 12 residues. Germline values: CDR1 MNHEY, CDR2 SMNVEV (reference sequence). The V end lost 3 bases, the J end lost 4 bases, and 4 bases lay between the germline ends. CDR3 residues: CASSLLNQPQHF. CDR3 in DNA: TGTGCCAGCAGTTTGTTAAATCAGCCCCAGCATTTT.

The V call is TRBV11-2, the J call TRBJ2-7; D call uncertain. The CDR3 has 14 residues. Trimming left V 1 base short and J 3 bases short, with 10 bases between. The V gene's germline CDR1 is SGHAT and CDR2 FQNNGV. CDR3 in DNA: TGTGCCAGCAGCTTAGGGCCGAGTATCTACGAGCAGTACTTC. Its translation is CASSLGPSIYEQYF.

This sequence joins TRBV2 and TRBJ2-7; TRBD2 aligns across 12 bases. This CDR3 is 16 amino acids long. Germline V lookup: CDR1 SNHLY, CDR2 FYNNEI. Trimming took 2 bases from V and 6 from J; bases not matched to a gene: 8. The CDR3 here is CASSELVGLAGSEQYF. The CDR3 DNA follows: TGTGCCAGCAGTGAACTCGTAGGACTAGCGGGAAGCGAGCAGTACTTC.

The V call is TRBV5-6, the J call TRBJ2-7, with TRBD2 identical over 13 bases. CDR3 length: 15 residues. CDR1 and CDR2 from the germline V gene are SGHDT and YYEEEE. V was pared by 4 bases and J by 4 bases, with 5 bases of the junction left unmatched. This CDR3 is CASSPPGLAGYEQYF. The CDR3 coding sequence is TGTGCCAGCAGCCCTCCGGGACTAGCGGGGTACGAGCAGTACTTC.

The genes are TRBV2 and TRBJ1-1; 8 bases agree with TRBD1. Germline V gives CDR1 SNHLY, CDR2 FYNNEI. This CDR3 has 14 residues. V trimming: 7 bases; J trimming: 8 bases; junction bases outside the gene matches: 12. CDR3 protein: CASKKGQGELEAFF. In nucleotides, the CDR3 is TGTGCCAGCAAAAAAGGACAGGGTGAGTTAGAAGCTTTCTTT.

In DNA form, the CDR3 reads TGTGCCAGCAGTTTAATCACCGAAGTAAAAGAGCAGTACTTC. This encodes CASSLITEVKEQYF. The chain carries TRBV28 and TRBJ2-7; the D is unclear. The CDR3 is 14 residues long. Trimming took off 2 bases at V and 7 bases at J, with 15 bases between the two ends. Germline-derived CDR1 and CDR2 are MDHEN and SYDVKM.

J is TRBJ2-6 and V is TRBV7-6, with D unclear. CDR3 length: 19 residues. Germline V CDR1 and CDR2: SGHVS, FNYEAQ. V shed 0 bases and J shed 3 bases, with 18 bases lying between them. The CDR3 loop reads CASSLARLGNGLGANVLTF. CDR3 DNA sequence: TGTGCCAGCAGCTTAGCGCGGCTGGGAAACGGGCTTGGGGCCAACGTCCTGACTTTC. The full variable domain, completed using reference TRBV7-6 and TRBJ2-6, is GAGVSQSPRYKVTKRGQDVALRCDPISGHVSLYWYRQALGQGPEFLTYFNYEAQQDKSGLPNDRFSAERPEGSISTLTIQRTEQRDSAMYRCASSLARLGNGLGANVLTFGAGSRLTVL.

This clone was picked up one time. The gene calls are TRBV9 and TRBJ2-1, with 9 bases identical to TRBD2. V gave up 3 bases and J gave up 7 bases; unmatched junction bases: 14. CDR1 is SGDLS and CDR2 is YYNGEE in the germline V gene. This CDR3 is built from 17 residues. The CDR3 region has the DNA TGTGCCAGCAGCGAACCGGGACTAGCTTTTAGCGGGAATGAGCAGTTCTTC. It specifies CASSEPGLAFSGNEQFF.